This TCR beta chain was found in a study of human T cells and chemical hapten exposure. In germline, CDR1 is LNHNV, CDR2 YYDKDF (reference sequence). The CDR3 runs to 14 residues. Trimming left V 0 bases short and J 6 bases short, with 9 bases between. Time point given: patch test 3, about 24 weeks after DPC sensitization. As to treatment: therapeutic diphenylcyclopropenone sensitization with weekly scalp DPC. TCRdb redid the calling of the RACE reads with MiXCR, one entry per CDR3 protein. The sample lists approximately 32,000 distinct CDR3 sequences; around 6% were seen once. The chain uses TRBV15 and TRBJ2-1; D is unresolved. Sequenced here: whole blood, sampled in connection with sensitization to the hapten diphenylcyclopropenone (DPC). The clonotype was recovered from a man aged 30-40 years with alopecia areata. Some clones in this sample may be carry-over from other donors' samples. CDR3 in DNA: TGTGCCACCAGCAGAGATGGGTCTCTCAATGAGCAGTTCTTC. This gives the protein CATSRDGSLNEQFF.